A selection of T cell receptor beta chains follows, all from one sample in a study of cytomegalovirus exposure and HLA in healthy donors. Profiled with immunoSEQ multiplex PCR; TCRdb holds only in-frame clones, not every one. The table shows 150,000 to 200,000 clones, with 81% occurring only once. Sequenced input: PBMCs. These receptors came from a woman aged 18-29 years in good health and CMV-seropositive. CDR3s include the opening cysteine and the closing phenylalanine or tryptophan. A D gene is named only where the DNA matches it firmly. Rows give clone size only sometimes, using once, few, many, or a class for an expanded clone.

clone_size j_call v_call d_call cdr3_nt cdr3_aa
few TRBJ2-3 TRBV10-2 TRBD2 TGCGCCAGCGGACTAGCGGGGGGGAGTGGGTCAGATACGCAGTATTTT CASGLAGGSGSDTQYF
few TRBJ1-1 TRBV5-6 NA TGTGCCAGCAGCCCGGAAACAGGGAAGGAAAACTCGGCTTTCTTT CASSPETGKENSAFF
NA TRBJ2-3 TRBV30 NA TGTGCCTGGAGTCGGGATACGCAGTATTTT CAWSRDTQYF
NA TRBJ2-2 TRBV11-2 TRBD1 TGTGCCAGCAGCTTAGTAAGGGGGCCCACCGGGGAGCTGTTTTTT CASSLVRGPTGELFF
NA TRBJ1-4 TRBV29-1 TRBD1 TGCAGCGTTGGGACAGGGGGCCGTGAAAAACTGTTTTTT CSVGTGGREKLFF
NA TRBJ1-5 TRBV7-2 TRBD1 TGTGCCAGCAGCCAGGGGGGAGTAGCTAGCAATCAGCCCCAGCATTTT CASSQGGVASNQPQHF
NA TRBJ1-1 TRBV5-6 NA TGTGCCAGCAGCTTGGGGGGGGTCACTGAAGCTTTCTTT CASSLGGVTEAFF
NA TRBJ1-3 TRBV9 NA TGTGCCAGCACGGGAACTGGAAACACCATATATTTT CASTGTGNTIYF
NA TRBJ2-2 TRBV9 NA TGTGCCAGCAGCGTCCAACAGAACACCGGGGAGCTGTTTTTT CASSVQQNTGELFF
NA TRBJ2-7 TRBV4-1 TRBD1 TGCGCCAGCAGCCAAGATACCCGTCAGGGGGCCCCATCTTACGAGCAGTACTTC CASSQDTRQGAPSYEQYF
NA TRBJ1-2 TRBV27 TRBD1 TGTGCCAGCAGTTTTCAACAGGGGTTGGATGGCTACACCTTC CASSFQQGLDGYTF
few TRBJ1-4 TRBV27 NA TGTGCCAGCTGCGAATCAGGGACTTATAATGAAAAACTGTTTTTT CASCESGTYNEKLFF
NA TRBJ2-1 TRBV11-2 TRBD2 TGTGCCAGCACCCCAACAGCGGGGGACTACAATGAGCAGTTCTTC CASTPTAGDYNEQFF
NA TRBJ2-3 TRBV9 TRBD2 TGTGCCAGCAGCGTTCTCGCGGGGGACCATCCTGGGGTGGCGCAGTATTTT CASSVLAGDHPGVAQYF
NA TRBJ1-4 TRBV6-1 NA TGTGCCAGCAGTGAATGGCGGGGAGAACTGTTTTTT CASSEWRGELFF
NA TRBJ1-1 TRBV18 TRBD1 TGTGCCAGCTCCCCGGACAGGAGGGACACTGAAGCTTTCTTT CASSPDRRDTEAFF
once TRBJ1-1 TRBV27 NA TGTGCCAGCAGGGCGGGACTTATGAACACTGAAGCTTTCTTT CASRAGLMNTEAFF
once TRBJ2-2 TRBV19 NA TGTGCCAGTAGATGGGCTTCCGGGGAGCTGTTTTTT CASRWASGELFF
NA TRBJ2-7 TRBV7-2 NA TGTGCCAGCAGCTTTTTATACGAGCAGTACTTC CASSFLYEQYF
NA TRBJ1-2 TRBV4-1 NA TGCGCCAGCAGCCAAGAAGGACAGCGGGGCTACACCTTC CASSQEGQRGYTF
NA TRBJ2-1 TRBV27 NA TGTGCCAGCAGTTTATTTTGGGGGCTGAATGAGCAGTTCTTC CASSLFWGLNEQFF
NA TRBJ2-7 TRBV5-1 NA TGCGCCAGCAGCCCTGACCAAGGGGACTCAGCACCCTACGAGCAGTACTTC CASSPDQGDSAPYEQYF